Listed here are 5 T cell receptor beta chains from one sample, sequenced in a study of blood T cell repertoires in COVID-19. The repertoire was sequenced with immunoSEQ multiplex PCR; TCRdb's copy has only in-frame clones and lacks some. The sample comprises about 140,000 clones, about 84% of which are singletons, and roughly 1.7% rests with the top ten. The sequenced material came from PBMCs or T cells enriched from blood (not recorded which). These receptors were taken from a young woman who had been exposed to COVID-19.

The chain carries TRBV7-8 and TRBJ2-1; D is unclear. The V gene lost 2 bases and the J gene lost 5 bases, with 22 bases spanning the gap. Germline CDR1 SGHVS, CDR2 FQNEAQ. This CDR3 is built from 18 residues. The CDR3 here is CASSLRVARGGLHNEQFF. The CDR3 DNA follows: TGTGCCAGCAGCTTAAGAGTGGCCCGAGGTGGTTTGCACAATGAGCAGTTCTTC.

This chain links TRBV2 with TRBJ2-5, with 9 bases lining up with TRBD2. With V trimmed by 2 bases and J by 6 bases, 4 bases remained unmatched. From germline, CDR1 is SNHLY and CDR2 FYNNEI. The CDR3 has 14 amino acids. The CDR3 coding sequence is TGTGCCAGCAGTGAATGGCTAGCGGGAAAGACCCAGTACTTC. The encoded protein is CASSEWLAGKTQYF.

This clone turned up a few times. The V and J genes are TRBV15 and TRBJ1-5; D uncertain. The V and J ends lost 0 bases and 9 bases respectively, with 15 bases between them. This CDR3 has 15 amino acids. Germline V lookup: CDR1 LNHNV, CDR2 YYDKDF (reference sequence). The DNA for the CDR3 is TGTGCCACCAGCAGAGATACGGGGAGGGTAAGGCCCCAGCATTTT. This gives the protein CATSRDTGRVRPQHF. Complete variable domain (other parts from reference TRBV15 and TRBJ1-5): DAMVIQNPRYQVTQFGKPVTLSCSQTLNHNVMYWYQQKSSQAPKLLFHYYDKDFNNEADTPDNFQSRRPNTSFCFLDIRSPGLGDTAMYLCATSRDTGRVRPQHFGDGTRLSIL.

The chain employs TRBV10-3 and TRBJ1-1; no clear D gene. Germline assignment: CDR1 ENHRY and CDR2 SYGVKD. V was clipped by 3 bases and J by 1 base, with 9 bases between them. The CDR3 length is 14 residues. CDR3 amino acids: CAISDTGKNTEAFF. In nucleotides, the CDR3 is TGTGCCATCAGTGATACGGGTAAGAACACTGAAGCTTTCTTT.

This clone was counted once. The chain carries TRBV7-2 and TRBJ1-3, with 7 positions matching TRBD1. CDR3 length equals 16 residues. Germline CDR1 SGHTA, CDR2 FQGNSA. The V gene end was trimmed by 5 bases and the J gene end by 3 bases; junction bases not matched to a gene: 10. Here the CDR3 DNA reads TGTGCCAGCAGCCCACGGACAGGATGGATTGGAAACACCATATATTTT. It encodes CASSPRTGWIGNTIYF. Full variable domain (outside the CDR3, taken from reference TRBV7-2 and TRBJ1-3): GAGVSQSPSNKVTEKGKDVELRCDPISGHTALYWYRQSLGQGLEFLIYFQGNSAPDKSGLPSDRFSAERTGGSVSTLTIQRTQQEDSAVYLCASSPRTGWIGNTIYFGEGSWLTVV.